This TCR beta chain was captured in a study of identical twins. Addition of a universal primer site occurred through template switching, and cDNA carried unique molecular identifiers. MiXCR, run by TCRdb on the 5' RACE reads, gives a single entry per CDR3 protein. The sample carries approximately 690,000 distinct CDR3 sequences, 6.1% recorded once. Germline CDR1 and CDR2: LGHNA and YNFKEQ. The ends were cut back, 6 bases at V and 3 bases at J, with 8 bases in the middle. The CDR3 covers 12 residues. Overall study findings and caveats: Out-of-frame alpha sequences shared by twins showed excess low generation probability. Cord blood's abundant beta clonotypes had fewer insertions, unlike memory repertoires. Excess sharing between twins was weaker in beta out-of-frame sequences.

This clonotype was seen a handful of times. What it recognizes is unknown. V and J are TRBV4-2 and TRBJ1-1; possibly TRBD1 for D (5 bases). The clonotype originates from a man between 18 and 35 years old in good health. Sequencing was done on a sample of naive T cells sorted from blood. CDR3 nucleotides: TGTGCCAGCAGACAGGAGGACACTGAAGCTTTCTTT. This codes for CASRQEDTEAFF.